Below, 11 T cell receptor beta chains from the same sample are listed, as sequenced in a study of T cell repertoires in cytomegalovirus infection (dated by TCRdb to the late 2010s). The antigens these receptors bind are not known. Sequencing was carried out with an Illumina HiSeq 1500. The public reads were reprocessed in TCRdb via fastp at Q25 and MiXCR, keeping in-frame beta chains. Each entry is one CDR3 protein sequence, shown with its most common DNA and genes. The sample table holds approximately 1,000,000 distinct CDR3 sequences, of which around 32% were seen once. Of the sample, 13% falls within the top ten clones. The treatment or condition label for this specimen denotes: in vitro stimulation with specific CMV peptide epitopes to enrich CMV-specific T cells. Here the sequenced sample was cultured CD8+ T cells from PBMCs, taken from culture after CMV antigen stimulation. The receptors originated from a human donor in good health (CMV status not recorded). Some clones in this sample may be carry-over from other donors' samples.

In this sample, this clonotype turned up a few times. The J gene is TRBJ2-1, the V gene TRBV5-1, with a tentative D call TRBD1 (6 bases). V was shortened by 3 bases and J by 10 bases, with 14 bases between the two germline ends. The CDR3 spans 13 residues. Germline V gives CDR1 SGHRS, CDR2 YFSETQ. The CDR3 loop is CASSSSQGWEQFF. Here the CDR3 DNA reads TGCGCCAGCAGCTCTTCACAGGGTTGGGAGCAGTTCTTC. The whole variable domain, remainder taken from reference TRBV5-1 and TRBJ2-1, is KAGVTQTPRYLIKTRGQQVTLSCSPISGHRSVSWYQQTPGQGLQFLFEYFSETQRNKGNFPGRFSGRQFSNSRSEMNVSTLELGDSALYLCASSSSQGWEQFFGPGTRLTVL.

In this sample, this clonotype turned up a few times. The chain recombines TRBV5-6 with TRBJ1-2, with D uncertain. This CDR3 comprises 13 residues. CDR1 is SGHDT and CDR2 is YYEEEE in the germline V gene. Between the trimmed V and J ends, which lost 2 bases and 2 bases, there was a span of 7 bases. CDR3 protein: CASSFKGNYGYTF. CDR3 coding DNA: TGTGCCAGCAGCTTCAAAGGAAACTATGGCTACACCTTC.

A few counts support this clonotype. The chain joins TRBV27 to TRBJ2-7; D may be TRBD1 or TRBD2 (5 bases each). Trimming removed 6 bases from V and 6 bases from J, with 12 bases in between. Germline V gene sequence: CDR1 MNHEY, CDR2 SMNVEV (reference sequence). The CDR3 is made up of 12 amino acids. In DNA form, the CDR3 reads TGTGCCAGCAGCCCTAGAGGGGCCGAGCAGTACGTC. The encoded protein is CASSPRGAEQYV.

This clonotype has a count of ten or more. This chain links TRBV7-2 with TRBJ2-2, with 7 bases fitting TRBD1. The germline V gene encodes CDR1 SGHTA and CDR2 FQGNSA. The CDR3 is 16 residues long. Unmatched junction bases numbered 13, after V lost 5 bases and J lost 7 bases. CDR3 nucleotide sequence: TGTGCCAGCAGCCCTTTAGACAGGGTTTATGTCGGGGAGCTGTTTTTT. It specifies CASSPLDRVYVGELFF.

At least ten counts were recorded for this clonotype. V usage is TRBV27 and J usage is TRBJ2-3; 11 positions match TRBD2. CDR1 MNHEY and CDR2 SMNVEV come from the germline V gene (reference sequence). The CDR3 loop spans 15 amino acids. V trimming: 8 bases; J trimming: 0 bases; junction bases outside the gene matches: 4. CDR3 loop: CASCSSGGSTDTQYF. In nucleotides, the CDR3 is TGTGCCAGCTGCTCTAGCGGGGGGAGCACAGATACGCAGTATTTT.

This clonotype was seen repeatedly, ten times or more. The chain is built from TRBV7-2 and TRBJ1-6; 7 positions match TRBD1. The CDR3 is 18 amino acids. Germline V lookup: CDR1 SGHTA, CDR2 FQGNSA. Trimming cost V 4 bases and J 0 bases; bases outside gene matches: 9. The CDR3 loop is CASSSHGTESSYNSPLHF. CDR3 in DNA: TGTGCCAGCAGCTCCCATGGGACAGAGAGCTCCTATAATTCACCCCTCCACTTT.

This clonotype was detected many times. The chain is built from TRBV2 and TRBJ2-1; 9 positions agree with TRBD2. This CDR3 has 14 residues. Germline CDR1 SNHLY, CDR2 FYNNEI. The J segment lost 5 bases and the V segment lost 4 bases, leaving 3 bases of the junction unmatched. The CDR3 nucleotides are TGTGCCAGCAGTGGAGCGGGGGGACACAATGAGCAGTTCTTC. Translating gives CASSGAGGHNEQFF.

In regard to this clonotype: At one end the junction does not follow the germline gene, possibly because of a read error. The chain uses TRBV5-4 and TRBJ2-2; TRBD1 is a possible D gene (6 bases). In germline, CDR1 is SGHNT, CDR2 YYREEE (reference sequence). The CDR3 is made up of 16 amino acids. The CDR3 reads CASSSPGHMNTEELFF. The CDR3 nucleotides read TGTGCCAGCAGCTCGCCGGGACATATGAACACCGAGGAGCTGTTTTTT.

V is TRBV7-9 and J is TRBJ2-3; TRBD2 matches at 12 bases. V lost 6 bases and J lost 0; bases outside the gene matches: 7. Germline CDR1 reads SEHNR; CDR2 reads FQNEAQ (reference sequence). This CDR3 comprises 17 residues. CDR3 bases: TGTGCCAGCAGTTCACTAGCGGGGGGCAAGAGCACAGATACGCAGTATTTT. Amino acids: CASSSLAGGKSTDTQYF.

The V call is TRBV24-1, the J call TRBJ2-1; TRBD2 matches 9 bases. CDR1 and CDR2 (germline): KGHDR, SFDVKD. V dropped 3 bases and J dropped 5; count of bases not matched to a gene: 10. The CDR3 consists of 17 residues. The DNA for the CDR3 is TGTGCCACCAGTGATCCACATAGCGGGGGAACCAACAATGAGCAGTTCTTC. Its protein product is CATSDPHSGGTNNEQFF.

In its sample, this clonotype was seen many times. The CDR3 protein is CASSLVRLPLHF. CDR3 sequence (DNA): TGTGCCAGCAGCTTAGTTCGCTTACCCCTCCACTTT. The rearrangement uses TRBV7-2 and TRBJ1-6; D ambiguous. This CDR3 is 12 amino acids long. Germline V gene sequence: CDR1 SGHTA, CDR2 FQGNSA. V lost 1 base to trimming and J lost 12 bases, with 7 bases between them. Full variable domain (outside the CDR3, taken from reference TRBV7-2 and TRBJ1-6): GAGVSQSPSNKVTEKGKDVELRCDPISGHTALYWYRQSLGQGLEFLIYFQGNSAPDKSGLPSDRFSAERTGGSVSTLTIQRTQQEDSAVYLCASSLVRLPLHFGNGTRLTVT.